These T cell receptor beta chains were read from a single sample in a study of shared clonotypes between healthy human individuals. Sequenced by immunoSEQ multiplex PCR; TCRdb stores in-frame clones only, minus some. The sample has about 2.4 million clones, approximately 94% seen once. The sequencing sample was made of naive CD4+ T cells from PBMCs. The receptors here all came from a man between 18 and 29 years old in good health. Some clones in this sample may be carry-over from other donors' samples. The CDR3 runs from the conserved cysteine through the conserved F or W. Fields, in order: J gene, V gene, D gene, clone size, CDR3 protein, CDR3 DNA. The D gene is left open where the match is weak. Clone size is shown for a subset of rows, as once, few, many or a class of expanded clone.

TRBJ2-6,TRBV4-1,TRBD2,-,CASSSRTSGTGANVLTF,TGCGCCAGCAGCTCTCGGACTAGCGGGACTGGGGCCAACGTCCTGACTTTC
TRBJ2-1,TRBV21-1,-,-,CASSKGRGAYNEQFF,TGTGCCAGCAGCAAGGGACGGGGGGCCTACAATGAGCAGTTCTTC
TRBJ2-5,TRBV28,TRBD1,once,CASSRTGGEETQYF,TGTGCCAGCAGTCGGACAGGGGGGGAAGAGACCCAGTACTTC
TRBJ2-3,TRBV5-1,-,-,CASTLLGRNTDTQYF,TGCGCCAGCACCCTACTCGGGCGGAACACAGATACGCAGTATTTT
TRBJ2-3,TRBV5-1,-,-,CASSTRGVEDTQYF,TGCGCCAGCAGCACCAGGGGTGTTGAAGATACGCAGTATTTT
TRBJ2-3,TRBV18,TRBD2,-,CATASGTGTDTQYF,TGTGCCACCGCTAGCGGGACCGGCACAGATACGCAGTATTTT
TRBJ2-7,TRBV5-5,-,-,CASSYWHEQYF,TGTGCCAGCAGCTATTGGCACGAGCAGTACTTC
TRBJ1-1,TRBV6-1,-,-,CASNPRVGQGTEAFF,TGTGCCAGCAATCCTAGGGTGGGACAAGGCACTGAAGCTTTCTTT
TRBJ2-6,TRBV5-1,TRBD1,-,CASSLGQDPGANVLTF,TGCGCCAGCAGCCTGGGACAGGACCCTGGGGCCAACGTCCTGACTTTC
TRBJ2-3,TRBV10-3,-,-,CAISENQGTDTQYF,TGTGCCATCAGTGAAAACCAGGGAACAGATACGCAGTATTTT
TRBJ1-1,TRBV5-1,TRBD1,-,CASSFSQGDTEAFF,TGCGCCAGCAGCTTTTCGCAGGGGGACACTGAAGCTTTCTTT
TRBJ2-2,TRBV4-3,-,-,CASSQDTGELFF,TGCGCCAGCAGCCAGGACACCGGGGAGCTGTTTTTT
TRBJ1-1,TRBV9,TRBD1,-,CASSPRVNRGAFF,TGTGCCAGCAGCCCCCGTGTTAACAGGGGAGCTTTCTTT
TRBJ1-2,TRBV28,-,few,CASSFLSSSYGYTF,TGTGCCAGCAGTTTCCTATCGTCCTCCTATGGCTACACCTTC
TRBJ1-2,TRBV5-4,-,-,CASSLEGGIYGYTF,TGTGCCAGCAGCTTGGAGGGGGGCATATATGGCTACACCTTC
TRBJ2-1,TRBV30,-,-,CAWSYGSYNEQFF,TGTGCCTGGAGTTACGGCTCCTACAATGAGCAGTTCTTC
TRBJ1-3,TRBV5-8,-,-,CASSLSWSSSGNTIYF,TGTGCCAGCAGCTTGAGTTGGTCGAGCTCTGGAAACACCATATATTTT
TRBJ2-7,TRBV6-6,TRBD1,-,CASTPTGGTLSGEQYF,TGTGCCAGCACCCCGACAGGGGGAACCCTAAGTGGCGAGCAGTACTTC
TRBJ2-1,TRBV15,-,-,CATSREYVSAFYNEQFF,TGTGCCACCAGCAGAGAGTATGTCTCGGCCTTCTACAATGAGCAGTTCTTC
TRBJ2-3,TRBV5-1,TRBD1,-,CASSLGTGDSTDTQYF,TGCGCCAGCAGCCTGGGGACAGGGGATAGCACAGATACGCAGTATTTT
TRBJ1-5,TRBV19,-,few,CASSSRAGNQPQHF,TGTGCCAGTAGTTCTCGGGCTGGAAATCAGCCCCAGCATTTT
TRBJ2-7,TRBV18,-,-,CASSPLGGRGTYEQYF,TGTGCCAGCTCACCACTCGGGGGAAGGGGTACCTACGAGCAGTACTTC
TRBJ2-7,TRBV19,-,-,CASSLTPPGSPQYF,TGTGCCAGTAGCCTCACCCCGCCGGGCAGCCCTCAGTACTTC
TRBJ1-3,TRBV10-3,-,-,CATGGVGSGNTIYF,TGTGCCACCGGCGGTGTCGGCTCTGGAAACACCATATATTTT
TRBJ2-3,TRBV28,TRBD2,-,CASRDYHTDTQYF,TGTGCCAGCCGGGACTACCACACAGATACGCAGTATTTT
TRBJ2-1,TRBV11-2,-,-,CASSLDPGLGTEQFF,TGTGCCAGCAGCTTAGACCCTGGATTGGGAACTGAGCAGTTCTTC
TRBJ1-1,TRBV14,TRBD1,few,CASSGGQGQLNTEAFF,TGTGCCAGCAGCGGAGGACAGGGACAATTGAACACTGAAGCTTTCTTT
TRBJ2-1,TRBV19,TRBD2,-,CASSLRGLAEYNEQFF,TGTGCCAGTAGCCTCCGGGGACTAGCGGAATACAATGAGCAGTTCTTC
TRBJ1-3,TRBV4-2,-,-,CASSRLQEPSGNTIYF,TGTGCCAGCAGCCGCTTACAGGAGCCCTCTGGAAACACCATATATTTT